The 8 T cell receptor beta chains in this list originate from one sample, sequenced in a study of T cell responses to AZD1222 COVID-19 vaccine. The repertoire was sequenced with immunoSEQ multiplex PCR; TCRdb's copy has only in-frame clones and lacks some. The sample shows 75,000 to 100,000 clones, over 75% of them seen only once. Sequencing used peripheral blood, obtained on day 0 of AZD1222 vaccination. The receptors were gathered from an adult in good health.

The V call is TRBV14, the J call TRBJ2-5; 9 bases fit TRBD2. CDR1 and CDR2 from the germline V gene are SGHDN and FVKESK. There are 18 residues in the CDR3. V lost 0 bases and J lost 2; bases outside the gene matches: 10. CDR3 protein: CASSQDLLSGRSQETQYF. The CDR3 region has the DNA TGTGCCAGCAGCCAAGATCTGTTGAGCGGGAGGTCTCAAGAGACCCAGTACTTC.

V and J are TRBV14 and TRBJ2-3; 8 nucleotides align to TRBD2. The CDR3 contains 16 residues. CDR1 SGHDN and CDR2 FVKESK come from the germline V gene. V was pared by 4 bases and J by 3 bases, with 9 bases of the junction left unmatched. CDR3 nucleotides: TGTGCCAGCAGCCTAGACAGCGGGAGAGGGACAGATACGCAGTATTTT. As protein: CASSLDSGRGTDTQYF. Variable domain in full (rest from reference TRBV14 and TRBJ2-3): EAGVTQFPSHSVIEKGQTVTLRCDPISGHDNLYWYRRVMGKEIKFLLHFVKESKQDESGMPNNRFLAERTGGTYSTLKVQPAELEDSGVYFCASSLDSGRGTDTQYFGPGTRLTVL.

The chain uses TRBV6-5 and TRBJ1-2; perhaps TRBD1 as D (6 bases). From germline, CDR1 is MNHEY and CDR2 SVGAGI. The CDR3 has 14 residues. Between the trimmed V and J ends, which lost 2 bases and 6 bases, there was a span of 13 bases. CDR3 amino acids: CASSYRGRGHGYTF. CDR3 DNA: TGTGCCAGCAGTTACAGGGGGAGAGGACATGGCTACACCTTC.

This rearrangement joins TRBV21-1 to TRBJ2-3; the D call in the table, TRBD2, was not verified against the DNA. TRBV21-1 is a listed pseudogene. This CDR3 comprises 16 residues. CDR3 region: CASSNLGGRWTDTQYF. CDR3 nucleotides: TGTGCCAGCAGCAACCTAGGCGGGAGGTGGACAGATACGCAGTATTTT.

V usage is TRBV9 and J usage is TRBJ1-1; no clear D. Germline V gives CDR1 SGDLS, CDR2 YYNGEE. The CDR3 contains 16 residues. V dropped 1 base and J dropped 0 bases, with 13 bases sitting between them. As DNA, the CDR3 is TGTGCCAGCAGCGTAAAGGCAGAACTTATGAACACTGAAGCTTTCTTT. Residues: CASSVKAELMNTEAFF.

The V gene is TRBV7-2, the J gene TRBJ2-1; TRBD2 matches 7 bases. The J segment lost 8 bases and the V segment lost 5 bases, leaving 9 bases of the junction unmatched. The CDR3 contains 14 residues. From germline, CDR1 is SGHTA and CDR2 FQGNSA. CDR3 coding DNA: TGTGCCAGCAGCCCCGGACTAGGCAACGATGAGCAGTTCTTC. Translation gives CASSPGLGNDEQFF.

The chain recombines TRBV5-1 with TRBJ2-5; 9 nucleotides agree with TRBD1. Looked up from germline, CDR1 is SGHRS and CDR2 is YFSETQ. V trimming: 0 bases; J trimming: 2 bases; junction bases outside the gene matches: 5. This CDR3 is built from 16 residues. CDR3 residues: CASSLGPGQGQETQYF. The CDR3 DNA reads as TGCGCCAGCAGCTTGGGACCGGGACAGGGACAAGAGACCCAGTACTTC.

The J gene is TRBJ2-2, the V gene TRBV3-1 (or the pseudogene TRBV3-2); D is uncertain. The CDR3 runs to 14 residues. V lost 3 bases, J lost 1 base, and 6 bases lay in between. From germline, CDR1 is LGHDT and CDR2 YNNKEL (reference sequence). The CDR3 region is CASSHFLNTGELFF. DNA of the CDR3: TGTGCCAGCAGCCACTTTCTGAACACCGGGGAGCTGTTTTTT.